This is a list of T cell receptor beta chains from one sample in a study of PD-L1 blockade in urothelial cancer. Sequenced by immunoSEQ multiplex PCR; TCRdb stores in-frame clones only, minus some. In the table there are roughly 100,000 clones, around four fifths of which are singletons. This specimen was PBMCs, taken around atezolizumab (anti-PD-L1) treatment. These receptors originate from a man in his 70s with urothelial cancer. CDR3s include the opening cysteine and the closing phenylalanine or tryptophan. A D gene is named only where the DNA matches it firmly. The size entry is marked missing in some rows and otherwise reads once, few, many or a size class.

>TRBJ1-1|.|TRBV5-4|.|16
TGTGCCAGCAGCCTAGAACCGGGGGGTGGGATGACTGAAGCTTTCTTT
CASSLEPGGGMTEAFF
>TRBJ2-3|.|TRBV7-8|.|15
TGTGCCAGCAGCTTAGACACAGGGAAGACAGATACGCAGTATTTT
CASSLDTGKTDTQYF
>TRBJ2-2|TRBD1|TRBV19|.|15
TGTGCCAGTAGTCCGGCAGGGGGCTGGACCGGGGAGCTGTTTTTT
CASSPAGGWTGELFF
>TRBJ2-6|TRBD2|TRBV4-3|.|21
TGCGCCAGCAGCCAAGATGTTCCAGCGGGAGGTCTATTGACTGGGGCCAACGTCCTGACTTTC
CASSQDVPAGGLLTGANVLTF
>TRBJ2-7|.|TRBV11-2|.|15
TGTGCCAGCAGCTTAAAACACGGGGGAGGGGGCGAGCAGTACTTC
CASSLKHGGGGEQYF
>TRBJ1-4|.|TRBV7-2|.|14
TGTGCCAGCAGCTCCTCGGACGAGCGGGAAAAACTGTTTTTT
CASSSSDEREKLFF
>TRBJ2-2|TRBD2|TRBV7-2|.|16
TGTGCCAGCATCCGTTTAGCGGGAGTAAACACCGGGGAGCTGTTTTTT
CASIRLAGVNTGELFF
>TRBJ2-1|.|TRBV28|.|14
TGTGCCAGCTCTTCGGGAGCGGAACCATCCGAGCAGTTCTTC
CASSSGAEPSEQFF
>TRBJ2-3|.|TRBV9|.|15
TGTGCCAGCAGCCCCTGGGGGCTTTCGTCAGATACGCAGTATTTT
CASSPWGLSSDTQYF
>TRBJ1-1|.|TRBV25-1|.|15
TGTGCCAGCAGTGAAGATGGCGCGACAAGGCGTGAAGCTTTCTTT
CASSEDGATRREAFF
>TRBJ2-1|.|TRBV10-3|.|12
TGTGCCATAGAAGGGAGAACCAATGAGCAGTTCTTC
CAIEGRTNEQFF
>TRBJ1-4|.|TRBV7-9|once|16
TGTGCCAGCAGCTCCGGACAGTTCGCAACTAATGAAAAACTGTTTTTT
CASSSGQFATNEKLFF
>TRBJ2-7|TRBD1|TRBV5-1|.|13
TGCGCCAGCAGCTTGACAGGGGATTACGAGCAGTACTTC
CASSLTGDYEQYF
>TRBJ2-3|TRBD2|TRBV19|.|15
TGTGCCAGTAGGTCCAGCGGGGTACTCACAGATACGCAGTATTTT
CASRSSGVLTDTQYF
>TRBJ1-2|.|TRBV2|.|12
TGTGCCAGCAGTCCCAGAAACTATGGCTACACCTTC
CASSPRNYGYTF
>TRBJ1-1|TRBD1|TRBV9|.|14
TGTGCCAGCAGCCCAGGGGACAGGGAGCCTGAAGCTTTCTTT
CASSPGDREPEAFF
>TRBJ2-1|.|TRBV9|.|12
TGTGCCAGCAGCGTGCAGGACAATGAGCAGTTCTTC
CASSVQDNEQFF
>TRBJ1-2|TRBD1|TRBV7-2|.|16
TGTGCCAGCAGCCCACAATCCGGGACAGGGGAGGACGGCTACACCTTC
CASSPQSGTGEDGYTF
>TRBJ2-2|TRBD2|TRBV25-1|.|16
TGTGCCAGCAGTGAATATACTAGCGGGAGAGCCGGGGAGCTGTTTTTT
CASSEYTSGRAGELFF
>TRBJ2-2|TRBD1|TRBV4-2|.|16
TGTGCCAGCAGCCCAGGGACAGGACTGAACACCGGGGAGCTGTTTTTT
CASSPGTGLNTGELFF
>TRBJ1-2|.|TRBV5-6|.|11
TGTGCCAGCAGGGGTGAGGGAGGCTACACCTTC
CASRGEGGYTF
>TRBJ1-2|TRBD1|TRBV6-5|.|14
TGTGCCAGCAGTTTACAGGACAGGGGTTATGGCTACACCTTC
CASSLQDRGYGYTF
>TRBJ2-2|.|TRBV2|.|13
TGTGCCAGCAGGCGCGGGACGTCAGGGGAGCTGTTTTTT
CASRRGTSGELFF